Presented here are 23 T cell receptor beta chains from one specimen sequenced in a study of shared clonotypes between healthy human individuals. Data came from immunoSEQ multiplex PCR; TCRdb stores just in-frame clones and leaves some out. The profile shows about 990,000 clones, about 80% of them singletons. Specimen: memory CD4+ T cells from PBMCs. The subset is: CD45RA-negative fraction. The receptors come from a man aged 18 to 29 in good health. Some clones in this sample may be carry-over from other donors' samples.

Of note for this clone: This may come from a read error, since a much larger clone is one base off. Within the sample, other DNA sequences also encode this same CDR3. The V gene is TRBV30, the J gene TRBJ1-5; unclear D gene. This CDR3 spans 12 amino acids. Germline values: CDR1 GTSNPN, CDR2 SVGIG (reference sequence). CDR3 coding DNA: TGTGCCTGGAGCGGAAGCAGTCAGCCCCAGCATTTT. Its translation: CAWSGSSQPQHF.

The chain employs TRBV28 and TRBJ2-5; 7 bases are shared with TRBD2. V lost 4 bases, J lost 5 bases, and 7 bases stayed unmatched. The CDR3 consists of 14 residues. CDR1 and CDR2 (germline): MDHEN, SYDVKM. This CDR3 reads CASSSLGEGETQYF. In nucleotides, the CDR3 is TGTGCCAGCAGTTCCCTGGGGGAGGGGGAGACCCAGTACTTC. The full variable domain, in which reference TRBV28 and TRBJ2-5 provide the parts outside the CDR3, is DVKVTQSSRYLVKRTGEKVFLECVQDMDHENMFWYRQDPGLGLRLIYFSYDVKMKEKGDIPEGYSVSREKKERFSLILESASTNQTSMYLCASSSLGEGETQYFGPGTRLLVL.

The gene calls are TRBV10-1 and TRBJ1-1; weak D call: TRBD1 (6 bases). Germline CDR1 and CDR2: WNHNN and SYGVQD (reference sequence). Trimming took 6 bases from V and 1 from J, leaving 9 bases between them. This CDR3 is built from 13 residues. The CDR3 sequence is CASRQGQNTEAFF. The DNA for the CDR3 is TGCGCCAGCAGACAGGGACAGAACACTGAAGCTTTCTTT.

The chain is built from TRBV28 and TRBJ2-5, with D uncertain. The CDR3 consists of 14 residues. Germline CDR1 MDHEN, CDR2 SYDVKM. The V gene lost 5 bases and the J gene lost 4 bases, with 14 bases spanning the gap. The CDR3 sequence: CASSRNAESETQYF. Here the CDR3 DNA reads TGTGCCAGCAGTAGGAACGCTGAGTCAGAGACCCAGTACTTC.

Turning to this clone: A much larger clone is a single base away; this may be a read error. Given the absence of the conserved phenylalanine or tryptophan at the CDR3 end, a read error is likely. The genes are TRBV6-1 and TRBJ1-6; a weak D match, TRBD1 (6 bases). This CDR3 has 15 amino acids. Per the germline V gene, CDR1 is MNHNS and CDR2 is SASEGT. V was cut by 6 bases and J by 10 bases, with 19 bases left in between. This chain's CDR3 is CASSLGGGQGSPLHC. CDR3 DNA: TGTGCCAGCAGCCTAGGCGGGGGCCAGGGGTCACCCCTCCACTGT.

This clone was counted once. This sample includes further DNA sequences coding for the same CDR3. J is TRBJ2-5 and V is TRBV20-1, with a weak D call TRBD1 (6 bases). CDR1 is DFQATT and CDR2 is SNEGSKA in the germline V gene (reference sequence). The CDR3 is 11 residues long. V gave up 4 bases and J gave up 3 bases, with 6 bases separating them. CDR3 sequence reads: CSATGEETQYF. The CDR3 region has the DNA TGCAGTGCTACAGGGGAAGAGACCCAGTACTTC.

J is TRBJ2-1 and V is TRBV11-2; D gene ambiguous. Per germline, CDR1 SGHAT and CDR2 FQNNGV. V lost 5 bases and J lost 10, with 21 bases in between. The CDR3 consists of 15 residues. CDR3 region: CASSPYSNPFSEQFF. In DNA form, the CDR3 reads TGTGCCAGCAGCCCCTACTCAAACCCATTCTCGGAGCAGTTCTTC.

CDR3 residues: CASSRSGAEGYTF. CDR3 in DNA: TGTGCCAGCAGCCGATCGGGGGCGGAGGGCTACACCTTC. The chain joins TRBV7-2 to TRBJ1-2, with a tentative D call TRBD1 (6 bases). V lost 5 bases, J lost 8 bases, and 15 bases lay in between. The germline V gene encodes CDR1 SGHTA and CDR2 FQGNSA. The CDR3 extends over 13 amino acids.

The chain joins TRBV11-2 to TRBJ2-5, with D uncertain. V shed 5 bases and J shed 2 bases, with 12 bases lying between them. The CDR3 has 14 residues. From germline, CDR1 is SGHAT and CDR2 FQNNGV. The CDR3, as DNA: TGTGCCAGCAGCGTTGACACAGCTCAAGAGACCCAGTACTTC. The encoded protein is CASSVDTAQETQYF.

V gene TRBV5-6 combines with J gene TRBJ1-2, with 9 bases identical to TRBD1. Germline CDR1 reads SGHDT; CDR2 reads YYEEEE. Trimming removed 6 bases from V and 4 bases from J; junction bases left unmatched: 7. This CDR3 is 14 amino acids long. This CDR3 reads CASNGQGTAYGYTF. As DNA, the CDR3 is TGTGCCAGCAACGGACAGGGGACGGCCTATGGCTACACCTTC. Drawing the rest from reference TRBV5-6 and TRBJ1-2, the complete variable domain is DAGVTQSPTHLIKTRGQQVTLRCSPKSGHDTVSWYQQALGQGPQFIFQYYEEEERQRGNFPDRFSGHQFPNYSSELNVNALLLGDSALYLCASNGQGTAYGYTFGSGTRLTVV.

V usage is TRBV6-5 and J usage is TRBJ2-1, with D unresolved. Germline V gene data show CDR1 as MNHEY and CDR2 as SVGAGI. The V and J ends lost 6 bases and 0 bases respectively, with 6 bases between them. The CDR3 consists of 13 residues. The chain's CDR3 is CASSLDSYNEQFF. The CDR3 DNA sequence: TGTGCCAGCAGCCTCGACTCCTACAATGAGCAGTTCTTC.

CDR3 loop: CASSFQQGAAGNTIYF. The CDR3 nucleotides read TGTGCCAGCAGCTTCCAGCAGGGCGCGGCTGGAAACACCATATATTTT. V usage is TRBV7-6 and J usage is TRBJ1-3; TRBD1 might be the D (5 bases). Germline assignment: CDR1 SGHVS and CDR2 FNYEAQ. The CDR3 spans 16 residues. V lost 3 bases, J lost 2 bases, and 14 bases lay in between.

The CDR3 nucleotides are TGTGCCGCCGAAAGACCGGGAGGCTACGAGCAGTACTTC. As protein: CAAERPGGYEQYF. The chain links TRBV6-1 to TRBJ2-7; 7 bases are shared with TRBD2. This CDR3 is built from 13 residues. J was trimmed by 3 bases and V by 11 bases; bases with no gene match: 10. Germline V gene data show CDR1 as MNHNS and CDR2 as SASEGT.

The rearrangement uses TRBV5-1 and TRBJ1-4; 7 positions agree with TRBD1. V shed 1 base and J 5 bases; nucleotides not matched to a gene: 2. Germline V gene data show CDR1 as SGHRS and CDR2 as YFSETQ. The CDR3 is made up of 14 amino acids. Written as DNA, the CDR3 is TGCGCCAGCAGCTTGTGGGGACAGAATGAAAAACTGTTTTTT. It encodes CASSLWGQNEKLFF.

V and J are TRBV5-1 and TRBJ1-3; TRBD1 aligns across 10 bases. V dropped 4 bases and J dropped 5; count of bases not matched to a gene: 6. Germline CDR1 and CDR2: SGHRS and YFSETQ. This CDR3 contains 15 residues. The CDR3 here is CASSETGGQRNTIYF. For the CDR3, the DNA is TGCGCCAGCAGCGAGACAGGGGGCCAAAGAAACACCATATATTTT.

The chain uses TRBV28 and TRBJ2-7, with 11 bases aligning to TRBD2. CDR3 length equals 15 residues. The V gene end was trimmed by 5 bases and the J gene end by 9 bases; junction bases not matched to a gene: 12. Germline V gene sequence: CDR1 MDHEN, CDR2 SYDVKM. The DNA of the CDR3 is TGTGCCAGCAGTGGGGGGACTAGCGGTCAAGCCAGGCAGTACTTC. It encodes CASSGGTSGQARQYF.

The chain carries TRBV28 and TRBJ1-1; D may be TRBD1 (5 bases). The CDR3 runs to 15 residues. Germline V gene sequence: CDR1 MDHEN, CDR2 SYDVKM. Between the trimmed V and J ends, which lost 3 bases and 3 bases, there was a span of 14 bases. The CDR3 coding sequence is TGTGCCAGCAGTTTGCAAAAGCAGGGTTACACTGAAGCTTTCTTT. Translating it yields CASSLQKQGYTEAFF.

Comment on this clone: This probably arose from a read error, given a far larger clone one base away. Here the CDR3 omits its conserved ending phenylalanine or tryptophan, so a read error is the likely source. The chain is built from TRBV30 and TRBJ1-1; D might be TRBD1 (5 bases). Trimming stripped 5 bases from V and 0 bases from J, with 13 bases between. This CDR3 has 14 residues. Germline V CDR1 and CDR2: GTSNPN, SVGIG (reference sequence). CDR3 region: CAWETGLMNTEAFS. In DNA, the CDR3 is TGTGCCTGGGAAACAGGCCTCATGAACACTGAAGCTTTCTCT.

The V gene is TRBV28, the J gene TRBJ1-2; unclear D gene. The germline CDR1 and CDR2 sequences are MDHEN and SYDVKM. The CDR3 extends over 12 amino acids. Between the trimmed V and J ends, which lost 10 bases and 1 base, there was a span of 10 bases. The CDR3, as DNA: TGTGCCATTGGGTCCGTTAACTATGGCTACACCTTC. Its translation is CAIGSVNYGYTF.

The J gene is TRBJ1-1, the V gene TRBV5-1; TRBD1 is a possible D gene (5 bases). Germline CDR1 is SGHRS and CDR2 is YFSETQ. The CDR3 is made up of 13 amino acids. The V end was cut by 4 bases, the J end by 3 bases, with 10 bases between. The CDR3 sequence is CASSVTADTEAFF. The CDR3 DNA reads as TGCGCCAGCAGCGTGACAGCGGACACTGAAGCTTTCTTT.

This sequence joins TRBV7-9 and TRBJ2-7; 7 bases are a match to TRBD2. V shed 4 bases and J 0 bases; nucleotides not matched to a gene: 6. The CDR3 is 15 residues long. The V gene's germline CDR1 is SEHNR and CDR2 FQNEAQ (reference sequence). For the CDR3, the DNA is TGTGCCAGCAGCTGGAGCGGGGTCAGCTCCTACGAGCAGTACTTC. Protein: CASSWSGVSSYEQYF.

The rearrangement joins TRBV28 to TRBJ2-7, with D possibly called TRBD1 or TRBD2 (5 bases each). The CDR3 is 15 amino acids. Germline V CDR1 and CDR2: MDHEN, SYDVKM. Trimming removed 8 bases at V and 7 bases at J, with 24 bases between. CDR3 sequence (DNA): TGTGCCAGCTGGGGGTCCGGCGCCTATCGGCCGGAGCAGTACTTC. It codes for CASWGSGAYRPEQYF.

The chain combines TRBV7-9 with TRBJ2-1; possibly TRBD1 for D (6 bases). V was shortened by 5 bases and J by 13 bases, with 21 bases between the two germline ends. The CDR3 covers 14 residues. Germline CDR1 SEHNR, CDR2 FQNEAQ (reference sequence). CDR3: CASSRERMGADQFF. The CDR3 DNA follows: TGTGCCAGCAGCCGCGAGAGAATGGGGGCGGATCAGTTCTTC. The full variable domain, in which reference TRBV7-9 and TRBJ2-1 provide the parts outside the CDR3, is DTGVSQNPRHKITKRGQNVTFRCDPISEHNRLYWYRQTLGQGPEFLTYFQNEAQLEKSRLLSDRFSAERPKGSFSTLEIQRTEQGDSAMYLCASSRERMGADQFFGPGTRLTVL.